This T cell receptor (beta chain) was profiled in a study of T cell repertoires in cytomegalovirus infection. Whole-study findings and limits: Carriers of CMV and the relevant HLA type were discriminated by public TCR beta frequency.

This clonotype appeared many times. Its specificity is unknown. Per germline, CDR1 SGHAT and CDR2 FQNNGV. V was pared by 5 bases and J by 6 bases, with 17 bases between. This CDR3 spans 16 amino acids. TCRdb recomputed calls from the reads with MiXCR, one row per CDR3 protein. The sample has some 180,000 distinct CDR3 sequences, roughly 9% seen once. Sequenced sample: PBMCs. The receptor was isolated from a human donor in good health (CMV status not recorded). Some clones in this sample may be carry-over from other donors' samples. The V gene is TRBV11-2, the J gene TRBJ1-6; D gene unclear. The CDR3 region has the DNA TGTGCCAGCAGCGGTATAGGACGTGGGCTTAATTCACCCCTCCACTTT. This gives the protein CASSGIGRGLNSPLHF. Filled out from reference TRBV11-2 and TRBJ1-6, the complete variable domain reads EAGVAQSPRYKIIEKRQSVAFWCNPISGHATLYWYQQILGQGPKLLIQFQNNGVVDDSQLPKDRFSAERLKGVDSTLKIQPAKLEDSAVYLCASSGIGRGLNSPLHFGNGTRLTVT.